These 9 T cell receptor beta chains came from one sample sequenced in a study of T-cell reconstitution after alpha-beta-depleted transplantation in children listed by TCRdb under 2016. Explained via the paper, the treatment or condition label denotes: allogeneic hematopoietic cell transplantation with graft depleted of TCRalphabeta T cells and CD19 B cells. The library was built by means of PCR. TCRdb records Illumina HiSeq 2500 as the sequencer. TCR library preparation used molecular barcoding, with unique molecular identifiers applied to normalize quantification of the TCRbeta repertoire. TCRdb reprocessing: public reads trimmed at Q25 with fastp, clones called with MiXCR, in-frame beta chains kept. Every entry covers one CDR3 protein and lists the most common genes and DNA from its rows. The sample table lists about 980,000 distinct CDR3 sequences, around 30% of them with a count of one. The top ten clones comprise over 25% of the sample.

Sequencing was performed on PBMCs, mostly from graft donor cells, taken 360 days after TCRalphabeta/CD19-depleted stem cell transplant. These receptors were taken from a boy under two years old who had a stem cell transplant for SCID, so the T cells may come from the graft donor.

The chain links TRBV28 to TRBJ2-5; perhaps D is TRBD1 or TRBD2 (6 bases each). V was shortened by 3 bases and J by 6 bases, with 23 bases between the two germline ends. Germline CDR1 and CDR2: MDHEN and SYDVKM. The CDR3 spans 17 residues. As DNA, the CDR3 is TGTGCCAGCAGTTTGGCGGGCGAGGGGGACGGGGGCAAGACCCAGTACTTC. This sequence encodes CASSLAGEGDGGKTQYF.

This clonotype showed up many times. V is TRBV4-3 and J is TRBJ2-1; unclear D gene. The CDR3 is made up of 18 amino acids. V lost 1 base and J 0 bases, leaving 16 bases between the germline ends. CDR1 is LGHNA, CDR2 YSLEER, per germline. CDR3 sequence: CASSQVTGGSSSYNEQFF. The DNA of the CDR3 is TGCGCCAGCAGCCAAGTAACCGGTGGATCCAGCTCCTACAATGAGCAGTTCTTC.

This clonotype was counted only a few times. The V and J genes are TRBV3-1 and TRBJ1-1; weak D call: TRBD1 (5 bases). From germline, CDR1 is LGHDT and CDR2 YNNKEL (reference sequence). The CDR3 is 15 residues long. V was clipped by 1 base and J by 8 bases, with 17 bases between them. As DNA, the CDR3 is TGTGCCAGCAGCCAAGGAAGGACACGAATGAACGAAGCTTTCTTT. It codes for CASSQGRTRMNEAFF.

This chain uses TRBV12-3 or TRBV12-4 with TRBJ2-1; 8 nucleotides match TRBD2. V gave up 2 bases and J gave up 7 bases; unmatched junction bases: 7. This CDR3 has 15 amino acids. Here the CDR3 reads CASSLTPGTSNEQFF. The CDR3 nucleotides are TGTGCCAGCAGTTTAACCCCCGGGACTAGTAATGAGCAGTTCTTC.

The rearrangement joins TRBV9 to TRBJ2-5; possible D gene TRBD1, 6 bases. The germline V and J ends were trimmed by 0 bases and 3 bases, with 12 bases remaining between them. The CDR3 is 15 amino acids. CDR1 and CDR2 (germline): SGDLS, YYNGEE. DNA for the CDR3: TGTGCCAGCAGCGTAGGAAGGGGGAAGGAAGAGACCCAGTACTTC. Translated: CASSVGRGKEETQYF.

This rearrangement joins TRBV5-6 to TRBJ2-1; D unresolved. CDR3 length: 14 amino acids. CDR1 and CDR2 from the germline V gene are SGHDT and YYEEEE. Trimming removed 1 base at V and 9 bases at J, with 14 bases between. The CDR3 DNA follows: TGTGCCAGCAGCTTGAAGGCAGAGGCCGGTGAGCAGTTCTTC. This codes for CASSLKAEAGEQFF.

CDR3 nucleotides: TGTGCCAGCAGTTTAGCGAGCGGCGCGGGTGAAAAACTGTTTTTT. Translating gives CASSLASGAGEKLFF. V and J are TRBV12-3 or TRBV12-4 and TRBJ1-4; D is ambiguous. The CDR3 runs 15 residues. With 0 bases removed from V and 7 bases from J, the gap between germline ends came to 12 bases.

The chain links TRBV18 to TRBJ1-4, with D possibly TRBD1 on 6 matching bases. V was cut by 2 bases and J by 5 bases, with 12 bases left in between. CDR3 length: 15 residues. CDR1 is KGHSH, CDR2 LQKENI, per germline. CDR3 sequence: CASSPMRGRNEKLFF. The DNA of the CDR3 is TGTGCCAGCTCACCAATGCGGGGGCGAAATGAAAAACTGTTTTTT.

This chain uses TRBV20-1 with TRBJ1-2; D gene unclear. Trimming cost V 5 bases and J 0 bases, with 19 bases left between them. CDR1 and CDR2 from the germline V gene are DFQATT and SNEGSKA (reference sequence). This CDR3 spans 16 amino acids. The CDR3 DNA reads TGCAGTGCTGGGCCCTGGCAGGTCGGGACTAACTATGGCTACACCTTC. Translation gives CSAGPWQVGTNYGYTF.